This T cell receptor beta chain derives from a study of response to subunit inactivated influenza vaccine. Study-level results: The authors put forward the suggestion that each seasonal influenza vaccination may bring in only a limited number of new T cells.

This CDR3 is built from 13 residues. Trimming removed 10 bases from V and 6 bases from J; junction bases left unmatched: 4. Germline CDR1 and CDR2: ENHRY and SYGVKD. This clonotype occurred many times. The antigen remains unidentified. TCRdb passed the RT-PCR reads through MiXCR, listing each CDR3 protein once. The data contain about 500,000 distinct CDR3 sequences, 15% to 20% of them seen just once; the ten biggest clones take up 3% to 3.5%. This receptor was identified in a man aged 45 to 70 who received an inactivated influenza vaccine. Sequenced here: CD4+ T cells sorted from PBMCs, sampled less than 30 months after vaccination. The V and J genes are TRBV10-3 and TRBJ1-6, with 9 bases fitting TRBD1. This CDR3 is CATGTGRNSPLHF. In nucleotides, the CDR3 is TGTGCCACAGGGACAGGGCGTAATTCACCCCTCCACTTT.